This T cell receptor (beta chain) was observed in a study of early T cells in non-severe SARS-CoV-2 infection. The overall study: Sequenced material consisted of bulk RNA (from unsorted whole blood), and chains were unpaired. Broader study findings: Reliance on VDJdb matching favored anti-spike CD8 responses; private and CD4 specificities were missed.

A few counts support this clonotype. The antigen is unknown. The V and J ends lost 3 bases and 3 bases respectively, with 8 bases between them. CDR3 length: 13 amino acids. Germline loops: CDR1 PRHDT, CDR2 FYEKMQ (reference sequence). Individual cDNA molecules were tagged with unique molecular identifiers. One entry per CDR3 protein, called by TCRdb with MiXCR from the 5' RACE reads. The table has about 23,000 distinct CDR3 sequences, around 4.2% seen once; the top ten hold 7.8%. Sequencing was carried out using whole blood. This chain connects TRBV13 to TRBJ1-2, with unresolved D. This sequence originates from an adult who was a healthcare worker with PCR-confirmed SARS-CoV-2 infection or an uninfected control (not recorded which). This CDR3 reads CASSFKGDYGYTF. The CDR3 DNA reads TGTGCCAGCAGCTTTAAGGGAGACTATGGCTACACCTTC.